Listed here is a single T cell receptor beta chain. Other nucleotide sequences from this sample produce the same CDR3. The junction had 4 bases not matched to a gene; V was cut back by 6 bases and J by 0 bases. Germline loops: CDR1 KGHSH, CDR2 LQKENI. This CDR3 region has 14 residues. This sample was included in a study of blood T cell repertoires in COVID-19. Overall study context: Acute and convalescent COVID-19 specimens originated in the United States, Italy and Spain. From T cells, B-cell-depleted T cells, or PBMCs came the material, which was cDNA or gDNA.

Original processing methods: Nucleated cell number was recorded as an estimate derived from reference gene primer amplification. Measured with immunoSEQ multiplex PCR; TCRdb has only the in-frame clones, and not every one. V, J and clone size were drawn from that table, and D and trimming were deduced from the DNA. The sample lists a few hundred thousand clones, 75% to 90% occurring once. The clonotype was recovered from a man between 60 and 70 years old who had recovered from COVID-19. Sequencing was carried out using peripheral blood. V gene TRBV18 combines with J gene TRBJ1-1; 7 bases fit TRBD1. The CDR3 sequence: CASSRDRLNTEAFF. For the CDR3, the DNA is TGTGCCAGCTCCCGGGACAGATTGAACACTGAAGCTTTCTTT.